These 19 T cell receptor beta chains originate from one sample sequenced in a study of blood T cell repertoires in COVID-19. TCRdb's table, derived via immunoSEQ multiplex PCR, lists solely in-frame clones and lacks some. The sample has about 220,000 clones; roughly 85% are singletons. Source material: PBMCs or T cells enriched from blood (not recorded which). The receptors were gathered from a woman in her forties or fifties who had been exposed to COVID-19.

The genes are TRBV4-1 and TRBJ1-2, with 10 bases that match TRBD1. V shed 2 bases and J 6 bases; nucleotides not matched to a gene: 9. The CDR3 loop spans 16 amino acids. The germline gives CDR1 MGHRA, CDR2 YSYEKL. CDR3 protein: CASSQPGQGRGNGYTF. As DNA, the CDR3 is TGCGCCAGCAGCCAACCGGGACAGGGGAGGGGAAATGGCTACACCTTC.

This rearrangement joins TRBV11-2 to TRBJ2-7; D perhaps matches TRBD2 (7 bases). The CDR3 extends over 19 amino acids. The germline CDR1 and CDR2 sequences are SGHAT and FQNNGV. The ends were cut back, 5 bases at V and 2 bases at J, with 28 bases in the middle. This CDR3 is CASSARGGASTSSPYEQYF. The CDR3 DNA reads TGTGCCAGCAGCGCGAGGGGGGGGGCTAGCACGTCCTCCCCCTACGAGCAGTACTTC.

This chain uses TRBV9 with TRBJ2-1; 11 positions agree with TRBD1. The germline V gene encodes CDR1 SGDLS and CDR2 YYNGEE. This CDR3 contains 15 residues. V was pared by 4 bases and J by 10 bases, with 10 bases of the junction left unmatched. This chain's CDR3 is CASSPTDRGLREQFF. The DNA of the CDR3 is TGTGCCAGCAGCCCGACGGACAGGGGGCTTCGGGAGCAGTTCTTC.

The J gene is TRBJ2-2, the V gene TRBV4-2; 7 positions match TRBD2. The V gene's germline CDR1 is LGHNA and CDR2 YNFKEQ. With 4 bases clipped from V and 4 bases from J, the junction kept 9 bases outside the gene matches. This CDR3 spans 16 amino acids. The CDR3 DNA reads as TGTGCCAGCAGCCCCGGAGCAGCGGGGTTCACCGGGGAGCTGTTTTTT. Amino acid sequence: CASSPGAAGFTGELFF.

The chain carries TRBV3-1 (or the pseudogene TRBV3-2) and TRBJ2-3; a possible D gene is TRBD2 (5 bases). Looked up from germline, CDR1 is LGHDT and CDR2 is YNNKEL (reference sequence). CDR3 length equals 12 residues. Trimming stripped 11 bases from V and 0 bases from J, with 9 bases between. DNA of the CDR3: TGTGCCTCACGGGGAAGCACAGATACGCAGTATTTT. This codes for CASRGSTDTQYF.

The genes are TRBV14 and TRBJ2-3; D may be TRBD1 (5 bases). Germline assignment: CDR1 SGHDN and CDR2 FVKESK. V was trimmed by 1 base and J by 3 bases, leaving 11 bases between them. The CDR3 runs 15 residues. CDR3 amino acids: CASSQGARQTDTQYF. In DNA form, the CDR3 reads TGTGCCAGCAGCCAAGGAGCTAGACAGACAGATACGCAGTATTTT.

The rearrangement joins TRBV9 to TRBJ2-2; a possible D gene is TRBD2 (6 bases). The germline gives CDR1 SGDLS, CDR2 YYNGEE. V lost 2 bases and J lost 3, with 17 bases in between. The CDR3 has 17 amino acids. CDR3 nucleotide sequence: TGTGCCAGCAGCGTTACCCCCGGGGAGGATTACACCGGGGAGCTGTTTTTT. Translating gives CASSVTPGEDYTGELFF.

This chain links TRBV11-2 with TRBJ2-1; 9 positions agree with TRBD2. Germline values: CDR1 SGHAT, CDR2 FQNNGV. V lost 1 base and J lost 4; bases outside the gene matches: 5. This CDR3 has 16 residues. This CDR3 reads CASSLVSSGGYNEQFF. DNA for the CDR3: TGTGCCAGCAGCTTAGTGAGTAGCGGGGGTTACAATGAGCAGTTCTTC.

The chain has TRBV7-2 and TRBJ2-7; D may be TRBD2 (7 bases). There are 14 residues in the CDR3. V gave up 5 bases and J gave up 4 bases, with 15 bases separating them. Germline V gene lookup returns CDR1 SGHTA and CDR2 FQGNSA. The CDR3 bases are TGTGCCAGCAGCCGGTGGGGGGGCGATTACGAGCAGTACTTC. Translating it yields CASSRWGGDYEQYF.

The CDR3 DNA sequence: TGTGCTAGTGGTTTGGCCACAGGGGGTAACTCTGGAAACACCATATATTTT. Protein: CASGLATGGNSGNTIYF. The chain links TRBV12-5 to TRBJ1-3, with TRBD1 matching 8 bases. V lost 1 base, J lost 0 bases, and 5 bases stayed unmatched. This CDR3 region has 17 residues. Germline values: CDR1 LGHNT, CDR2 FRNRAP.

V and J are TRBV25-1 and TRBJ1-2, with D possibly matching TRBD1 (6 bases). The germline V gene has CDR1 MGHDK and CDR2 SYGVNS. The V gene lost 5 bases and the J gene lost 8 bases, with 18 bases spanning the gap. This CDR3 is built from 14 residues. CDR3 bases: TGTGCCAGCAGTCCGTATGGGAGACAGGACGGCTACACCTTC. Protein sequence: CASSPYGRQDGYTF.

This rearrangement joins TRBV5-1 to TRBJ2-5; tentatively, D is TRBD2 (6 bases). In germline, CDR1 is SGHRS, CDR2 YFSETQ. The length of the CDR3 is 15 residues. V was clipped by 1 base and J by 2 bases, with 12 bases between them. CDR3 residues: CASSLIGGFQETQYF. CDR3 DNA sequence: TGCGCCAGCAGCTTGATCGGGGGTTTTCAAGAGACCCAGTACTTC.

J is TRBJ1-1 and V is TRBV18, with TRBD1 identical over 8 bases. This CDR3 contains 15 residues. Germline assignment: CDR1 KGHSH and CDR2 LQKENI. The trim removed 3 bases at V and 4 bases at J, leaving 7 bases unmatched. CDR3 amino acids: CASSPGQGWGTEAFF. DNA for the CDR3: TGTGCCAGCTCACCTGGACAGGGATGGGGCACTGAAGCTTTCTTT.

This clone appeared a single time. The CDR3 coding sequence is TGTGCCAGCACGGCTAGCGCCGCGGGGACCCAGTACTTC. The encoded protein is CASTASAAGTQYF. V usage is TRBV2 and J usage is TRBJ2-5; TRBD2 might be the D (6 bases). This CDR3 spans 13 amino acids. The V end was cut by 7 bases, the J end by 7 bases, with 16 bases between. CDR1 is SNHLY, CDR2 FYNNEI, per germline.

This clone was picked up one time. The chain couples TRBV18 to TRBJ1-6; D ambiguous. V lost 5 bases to trimming and J lost 7 bases, with 9 bases between them. The germline gives CDR1 KGHSH, CDR2 LQKENI. The CDR3 totals 13 residues. CDR3 loop: CASSNLENSPLHF. The CDR3 DNA follows: TGTGCCAGCTCAAACTTAGAGAATTCACCCCTCCACTTT.

The chain combines TRBV2 with TRBJ2-1, with TRBD2 identical over 13 bases. V was pared by 6 bases and J by 0 bases, with 5 bases of the junction left unmatched. CDR1 SNHLY and CDR2 FYNNEI come from the germline V gene. This CDR3 spans 17 amino acids. DNA of the CDR3: TGTGCCAGCAGCGGACTAGCGGGGGAACTCTCCTACAATGAGCAGTTCTTC. This translates into CASSGLAGELSYNEQFF.

The chain employs TRBV7-9 and TRBJ1-3; TRBD1 matches 7 bases. This CDR3 is built from 17 residues. With V trimmed by 5 bases and J by 0 bases, 10 bases remained unmatched. In germline, CDR1 is SEHNR, CDR2 FQNEAQ (reference sequence). CDR3 sequence reads: CASSLRQGPFSGNTIYF. For the CDR3, the DNA is TGTGCCAGCAGCCTTAGACAGGGCCCCTTCTCTGGAAACACCATATATTTT. Full variable domain (outside the CDR3, taken from reference TRBV7-9 and TRBJ1-3): DTGVSQNPRHKITKRGQNVTFRCDPISEHNRLYWYRQTLGQGPEFLTYFQNEAQLEKSRLLSDRFSAERPKGSFSTLEIQRTEQGDSAMYLCASSLRQGPFSGNTIYFGEGSWLTVV.

The gene calls are TRBV19 and TRBJ1-1; D is undetermined. V lost 3 bases and J lost 0, with 11 bases in between. The CDR3 runs 15 residues. From germline, CDR1 is LNHDA and CDR2 SQIVND (reference sequence). The CDR3 DNA sequence: TGTGCCAGTAGTATCAGTTCAGTCTTGAACACTGAAGCTTTCTTT. Amino acid sequence: CASSISSVLNTEAFF. Full variable domain (rest looked up from reference TRBV19 and TRBJ1-1): DGGITQSPKYLFRKEGQNVTLSCEQNLNHDAMYWYRQDPGQGLRLIYYSQIVNDFQKGDIAEGYSVSREKKESFPLTVTSAQKNPTAFYLCASSISSVLNTEAFFGQGTRLTVV.

This clone came up a few times. The V and J genes are TRBV2 and TRBJ1-2; maybe TRBD1 (6 bases). There are 13 residues in the CDR3. Trimming removed 6 bases from V and 3 bases from J, with 11 bases in between. CDR1 SNHLY and CDR2 FYNNEI come from the germline V gene. CDR3 sequence: CASSVQGYYGYTF. CDR3 bases: TGTGCCAGCAGCGTACAGGGTTACTATGGCTACACCTTC.